These 10 T cell receptor beta chains were sequenced from one sample in a study of blood T cells in healthy people across ages. Through a sample-barcoded 5' primer and a J-beta primer mix, a second PCR was run for about 7 to 12 cycles. TCRdb reprocessed the 5' RACE reads with MiXCR, giving one entry per CDR3 protein. The sample consists of about 1,600,000 distinct CDR3 sequences, approximately 40% of them appearing once. Source material: blood. These TCRs come from a woman between 18 and 30 years old in good health.

Note on this clonotype: A much larger clone is a single base away; this may be a read error. This rearrangement joins TRBV28 to TRBJ1-2; maybe TRBD1 (6 bases). CDR3 length: 14 residues. V was trimmed by 5 bases and J by 4 bases, leaving 14 bases between them. Germline V gene lookup returns CDR1 MDHEN and CDR2 SYDVKM. CDR3 nucleotide sequence: TGTGCCAGCAGTGTCGGGGGCGGGTCCTATGGCTACACCTTC. It codes for CASSVGGGSYGYTF.

The table lists this clonotype with a few counts. The genes are TRBV20-1 and TRBJ2-3; D unclear. The CDR3 totals 13 residues. V was trimmed by 6 bases and J by 4 bases, leaving 14 bases between them. Germline CDR1 DFQATT, CDR2 SNEGSKA (reference sequence). The CDR3 region has the DNA TGCAGTGCAAGATACTCTGACGCAGATACGCAGTATTTT. Amino acids: CSARYSDADTQYF.

The V and J genes are TRBV7-6 and TRBJ2-1; TRBD2 matches at 13 bases. CDR3 length equals 16 residues. Trimming cost V 5 bases and J 7 bases; bases outside gene matches: 8. Germline V CDR1 and CDR2: SGHVS, FNYEAQ. In DNA, the CDR3 is TGTGCCAGCAGCCGGACTAGCGGGGGCCCCGTAAATGAGCAGTTCTTC. This encodes CASSRTSGGPVNEQFF.

The rearrangement uses TRBV6-5 and TRBJ2-3; TRBD2 is a possible D gene (5 bases). This CDR3 has 16 residues. V was shortened by 2 bases and J by 0 bases, with 12 bases between the two germline ends. The germline CDR1 and CDR2 sequences are MNHEY and SVGAGI. This CDR3 is CASSYDHGMSTDTQYF. CDR3 nucleotide sequence: TGTGCCAGCAGTTACGATCACGGGATGAGCACAGATACGCAGTATTTT.

The count of this clonotype is one. The rearrangement joins TRBV20-1 to TRBJ2-7; TRBD1 aligns across 8 bases. Trimming took 3 bases from V and 6 from J; bases not matched to a gene: 7. This CDR3 comprises 13 residues. The germline gives CDR1 DFQATT, CDR2 SNEGSKA (reference sequence). CDR3 coding DNA: TGCAGTGCTAGCGACAGGGGACACTGCGAGCAGTACTTC. The encoded protein is CSASDRGHCEQYF.

This clonotype appeared many times. V usage is TRBV7-2 and J usage is TRBJ2-4; 7 nucleotides line up with TRBD1. V shed 0 bases, J shed 5 bases, and the junction held 4 bases outside the gene matches. The germline V gene has CDR1 SGHTA and CDR2 FQGNSA. CDR3 length: 15 amino acids. The DNA for the CDR3 is TGTGCCAGCAGCTTAGCAAAGGGGGCGGAAAACATTCAGTACTTC. Encoded protein: CASSLAKGAENIQYF. The variable domain in full, completed from reference TRBV7-2 and TRBJ2-4, reads GAGVSQSPSNKVTEKGKDVELRCDPISGHTALYWYRQSLGQGLEFLIYFQGNSAPDKSGLPSDRFSAERTGGSVSTLTIQRTQQEDSAVYLCASSLAKGAENIQYFGAGTRLSVL.

The chain joins TRBV11-2 to TRBJ2-5; 7 positions match TRBD2. V was pared by 7 bases and J by 5 bases, with 10 bases of the junction left unmatched. Germline V CDR1 and CDR2: SGHAT, FQNNGV. This CDR3 is 14 amino acids long. The CDR3 nucleotides are TGTGCCAGCAATCCAGCGGGACGTGAGGAGACCCAGTACTTC. Encoded protein: CASNPAGREETQYF.

Of note for this clonotype: Because the CDR3's place on the DNA is in doubt, the DNA is left out and the CDR3 is given as listed by TCRdb. The chain has TRBV21-1 and TRBJ1-4; TRBD1, the D gene given by the table, was not confirmed from the DNA. TRBV21-1 is annotated as a pseudogene. A total of 19 residues make up the CDR3, ends included. The CDR3 spells CASSNDWGQGTTTNEKLFF.

The V gene is TRBV14, the J gene TRBJ2-7; D is perhaps TRBD1 or TRBD2 (5 bases each). The ends were cut back, 6 bases at V and 3 bases at J, with 18 bases in the middle. The CDR3 loop spans 15 amino acids. Germline CDR1 SGHDN, CDR2 FVKESK. CDR3 region: CASSLRGDYVYEQYF. For the CDR3, the DNA is TGTGCCAGCAGTCTACGAGGGGATTACGTCTACGAGCAGTACTTC.

The chain uses TRBV28 and TRBJ2-3, with TRBD2 identical over 9 bases. V shed 5 bases, J shed 3 bases, and the junction held 6 bases outside the gene matches. Germline CDR1 reads MDHEN; CDR2 reads SYDVKM. The CDR3 contains 15 residues. The CDR3 bases are TGTGCCAGCAGTCGTGCGGGGGGGCCAACAGATACGCAGTATTTT. It yields the protein CASSRAGGPTDTQYF.